The entry below describes one T cell receptor (beta chain). Its specificity is unknown. Sequenced by immunoSEQ multiplex PCR; TCRdb stores in-frame clones only, minus some. This table holds 90,000 to 150,000 clones, approximately 92% found once. The data were taken from a study of graft-versus-host responses after intestinal transplantation. Study outcomes and limitations: Association was observed between peak circulating GvH clone levels and early post-transplant HvG declines.

The CDR3 runs 16 residues. With V trimmed by 5 bases and J by 3 bases, 8 bases remained unmatched. Germline assignment: CDR1 SEHNR and CDR2 FQNEAQ (reference sequence). V and J are TRBV7-9 and TRBJ2-3; 10 nucleotides agree with TRBD1. This specimen was unstimulated CD4+ T cells sorted from spleen or lymph node cells, taken before intestinal transplant. The sequence came from a human donor who received an intestinal transplant. The CDR3 loop reads CASSPMTGGATDTQYF. DNA for the CDR3: TGTGCCAGCAGCCCTATGACAGGGGGCGCGACAGATACGCAGTATTTT.